These 18 T cell receptor beta chains were all obtained from the same sample, sequenced in a study of identical twins. TCRdb re-called the 5' RACE reads with MiXCR, one entry per CDR3 protein. This table has 1.5 million or so distinct CDR3 sequences, about 31% appearing once. Sequencing was done on a sample of cord blood. These receptor sequences come from a newborn girl in good health.

A single count supports this clonotype. Because it lacks the conserved phenylalanine or tryptophan at the end, this CDR3 is likely a read error. This chain links TRBV10-3 with TRBJ2-1, with D possibly matching TRBD1 (5 bases). V was pared by 0 bases and J by 6 bases, with 9 bases between. The CDR3 is 14 residues long. Germline loops: CDR1 ENHRY, CDR2 SYGVKD. CDR3 loop: CAISESKGVNEQFL. The CDR3 nucleotides read TGTGCCATCAGTGAGTCGAAAGGGGTCAATGAGCAGTTCCTC.

The chain has TRBV7-8 and TRBJ2-1, with D possibly matching TRBD1 (6 bases). CDR1 and CDR2 (germline): SGHVS, FQNEAQ. This CDR3 spans 16 amino acids. V dropped 3 bases and J dropped 3 bases, with 15 bases sitting between them. The CDR3 sequence: CASSLRGQTIYNEQFF. The CDR3 DNA is TGTGCCAGCAGCTTGAGGGGACAAACGATCTACAATGAGCAGTTCTTC.

V is TRBV3-1 and J is TRBJ1-1, with unresolved D. This CDR3 is 14 amino acids long. V was pared by 4 bases and J by 1 base, with 10 bases between. CDR1 and CDR2 from the germline V gene are LGHDT and YNNKEL (reference sequence). This chain's CDR3 is CASSPDPGNTEAFF. Here the CDR3 DNA reads TGTGCCAGCAGCCCTGATCCGGGGAACACTGAAGCTTTCTTT.

In regard to this clonotype: Compared with germline, one end of the junction differs, possibly owing to a read error. The chain couples TRBV9 to TRBJ1-2, with D tentatively TRBD1 (5 bases). Germline CDR1 SGDLS, CDR2 YYNGEE. The CDR3 covers 15 residues. As DNA, the CDR3 is TGTGCCAGCAGCGTAGTGGACACAGCTAACTATGGCCACACCTTC. It encodes CASSVVDTANYGHTF.

This clonotype was seen ten or more times. The genes are TRBV20-1 and TRBJ2-3; D assignment may be TRBD1 or TRBD2 (5 bases each). Trimming shortened V by 5 bases and J by 8 bases, and 17 bases separated the two germline ends. The germline V gene has CDR1 DFQATT and CDR2 SNEGSKA (reference sequence). The CDR3 extends over 13 amino acids. CDR3: CSAEGPPPGTQYF. CDR3 in DNA: TGCAGTGCTGAGGGGCCCCCGCCCGGTACGCAGTATTTT.

The chain links TRBV5-8 to TRBJ2-5, with D hard to call. There are 12 residues in the CDR3. Germline V gene sequence: CDR1 SGHTS, CDR2 YDEGEE. V lost 5 bases, J lost 11 bases, and 16 bases lay in between. The CDR3 nucleotides read TGTGCCAGCAGTTATGACTCGGATGAGCAGTACTTC. This gives the protein CASSYDSDEQYF.

This clonotype showed up just a few times. The V gene is TRBV6-6, the J gene TRBJ2-7; 10 bases match TRBD1. The germline V gene has CDR1 MNHNY and CDR2 SVGAGI (reference sequence). The CDR3 is 14 residues long. V lost 5 bases, J lost 5 bases, and 6 bases stayed unmatched. The CDR3 nucleotides read TGTGCCAGCAGTCCTTGGACAGGGGGTGACGAGCAGTACTTC. It yields the protein CASSPWTGGDEQYF.

The rearrangement joins TRBV2 to TRBJ2-5; 11 bases align to TRBD2. The V and J ends lost 4 bases and 2 bases, in that order; junction bases with no gene match: 6. Germline V CDR1 and CDR2: SNHLY, FYNNEI. The CDR3 runs 16 residues. CDR3: CASSGTSGGLQETQYF. CDR3 DNA: TGTGCCAGCAGTGGAACTAGCGGGGGTTTACAAGAGACCCAGTACTTC.

V usage is TRBV27 and J usage is TRBJ1-3, with unresolved D. V dropped 4 bases and J dropped 0 bases, with 10 bases sitting between them. There are 15 residues in the CDR3. Germline V lookup: CDR1 MNHEY, CDR2 SMNVEV (reference sequence). The CDR3 loop reads CASSSTVFSGNTIYF. The CDR3 DNA reads as TGTGCCAGCAGTTCCACAGTTTTCTCTGGAAACACCATATATTTT.

The rearrangement joins TRBV6-6 to TRBJ1-5; D is unresolved. Trimming pared 4 bases from V and 5 bases from J, leaving 6 bases between. From germline, CDR1 is MNHNY and CDR2 SVGAGI (reference sequence). The CDR3 runs to 12 residues. In DNA, the CDR3 is TGTGCCAGCAGTTCTAAATATCAGCCCCAGCATTTT. Amino acid sequence: CASSSKYQPQHF.

V gene TRBV19 combines with J gene TRBJ1-1; D might be TRBD1 (5 bases). V gave up 5 bases and J gave up 4 bases, with 17 bases separating them. CDR1 and CDR2 from the germline V gene are LNHDA and SQIVND (reference sequence). The CDR3 runs 15 residues. The chain's CDR3 is CASSPLNGGITEAFF. The CDR3 nucleotides read TGTGCCAGTAGTCCCCTCAACGGGGGGATCACTGAAGCTTTCTTT.

This clonotype was seen more than once but under ten times. The gene calls are TRBV9 and TRBJ2-3, with 8 positions matching TRBD2. The CDR3 sequence is 16 residues long. The germline V gene encodes CDR1 SGDLS and CDR2 YYNGEE. Losses at the gene ends were 0 bases for V and 1 base for J; bases not matched to a gene: 4. The CDR3 DNA reads as TGTGCCAGCAGCGTAGAGGACGGGGGGGGCACAGATACGCAGTATTTT. Its protein product is CASSVEDGGGTDTQYF. The full variable domain, rest sourced from reference TRBV9 and TRBJ2-3, is DSGVTQTPKHLITATGQRVTLRCSPRSGDLSVYWYQQSLDQGLQFLIQYYNGEERAKGNILERFSAQQFPDLHSELNLSSLELGDSALYFCASSVEDGGGTDTQYFGPGTRLTVL.

This clonotype was seen repeatedly, ten times or more. The chain carries TRBV27 and TRBJ2-5; D call uncertain. The CDR3 extends over 13 amino acids. Looked up from germline, CDR1 is MNHEY and CDR2 is SMNVEV (reference sequence). Trimming removed 0 bases from V and 4 bases from J, with 6 bases in between. The CDR3 DNA is TGTGCCAGCAGTTTATCGATGCGAGAGACCCAGTACTTC. It translates to CASSLSMRETQYF.

On this clonotype itself: The junction does not match germline at one end; this may be a read error. The rearrangement uses TRBV25-1 and TRBJ1-4; 10 bases are a match to TRBD1. Germline V gene lookup returns CDR1 MGHDK and CDR2 SYGVNS. This CDR3 is built from 15 residues. The CDR3 DNA sequence: TGTGTCAGCAGTAACCCCGGACAGGGGGAAGAAAAACTGTTTTTT. Encoded protein: CVSSNPGQGEEKLFF.

This clonotype was seen many times. The chain couples TRBV6-5 to TRBJ2-7, with 7 bases that match TRBD2. The germline CDR1 and CDR2 sequences are MNHEY and SVGAGI. This CDR3 has 14 residues. The V and J ends lost 0 bases and 4 bases, in that order; junction bases with no gene match: 3. Here the CDR3 reads CASSYSTSNYEQYF. For the CDR3, the DNA is TGTGCCAGCAGTTACTCGACTAGCAATTACGAGCAGTACTTC.

This chain uses TRBV13 with TRBJ2-4, with D unclear. Gene TRBJ2-7 matches the end of the DNA better, so the J call may be wrong. The CDR3 has 13 amino acids. Germline CDR1 is PRHDT and CDR2 is FYEKMQ (reference sequence). The DNA of the CDR3 is TGTGCCAGCAGCCCCAAGCTCCCCTACGAGCAGTACTTC. It yields the protein CASSPKLPYEQYF.

This chain joins TRBV2 and TRBJ1-2; weak D call: TRBD1 (5 bases). Germline values: CDR1 SNHLY, CDR2 FYNNEI. The V end lost 7 bases, the J end lost 8 bases, and 14 bases lay between the germline ends. This CDR3 has 12 amino acids. The CDR3 sequence is CASTQRGRGYTF. As DNA, the CDR3 is TGTGCCAGCACCCAAAGGGGCCGAGGCTACACCTTC.

This clonotype occurred a few times. V usage is TRBV7-8 and J usage is TRBJ2-3; D perhaps matches TRBD2 (5 bases). V lost 3 bases to trimming and J lost 4 bases, with 14 bases between them. This CDR3 has 15 residues. Looked up from germline, CDR1 is SGHVS and CDR2 is FQNEAQ. The CDR3 here is CASSLFKLEADTQYF. The CDR3, as DNA: TGTGCCAGCAGCTTGTTCAAACTAGAGGCAGATACGCAGTATTTT. The whole variable domain, remainder taken from reference TRBV7-8 and TRBJ2-3, is GAGVSQSPRYKVAKRGQDVALRCDPISGHVSLFWYQQALGQGPEFLTYFQNEAQLDKSGLPSDRFFAERPEGSVSTLKIQRTQQEDSAVYLCASSLFKLEADTQYFGPGTRLTVL.